This T cell receptor (beta chain) was documented in a study of blood T cell repertoires in COVID-19. Study context: T cells, B-cell-depleted T cells, or PBMCs provided the cDNA or gDNA that served as material.

How the authors handled the data: The assay estimated nucleated cells by amplifying reference gene primers. Sequencing used immunoSEQ multiplex PCR; TCRdb keeps in-frame clones, though not all of them. Clone size and V and J calls were adopted from that table, with D and trimming inferred from the DNA. The sample holds about 200,000 clones, roughly 86% seen once. CDR1 MDHEN and CDR2 SYDVKM come from the germline V gene. This CDR3 region has 12 residues. Trimming cost V 6 bases and J 3 bases, with 8 bases left between them. The receptor was derived from a man aged 18-30 years with active or convalescent COVID-19. The chain joins TRBV28 to TRBJ1-1; D uncertain. The specimen was peripheral blood. This CDR3 reads CASSLPYTEAFF. The CDR3 DNA follows: TGTGCCAGCAGCCTACCATACACTGAAGCTTTCTTT. The full variable domain, its missing parts supplied by reference TRBV28 and TRBJ1-1, is DVKVTQSSRYLVKRTGEKVFLECVQDMDHENMFWYRQDPGLGLRLIYFSYDVKMKEKGDIPEGYSVSREKKERFSLILESASTNQTSMYLCASSLPYTEAFFGQGTRLTVV.